A single sample gave rise to the 12 T cell receptor beta chains below, sequenced in a study of T-cell memory formation after mild COVID-19. MiXCR, applied by TCRdb to the 5' RACE reads, yields one record per CDR3 protein. The sample includes nearly 250,000 distinct CDR3 sequences, roughly 14% of them seen just once. Source material: PBMCs or a T cell subset sorted from them (not recorded which). The source of these receptors is an adult woman who had mild COVID-19 (a few samples of this study predate the infection). Cell type and time point are not known.

The sample holds a few counts of this clonotype. This chain joins TRBV27 and TRBJ1-1; D is possibly TRBD1 (5 bases). With 7 bases removed from V and 1 base from J, the gap between germline ends came to 31 bases. Germline CDR1 reads MNHEY; CDR2 reads SMNVEV (reference sequence). CDR3 size: 20 residues. For the CDR3, the DNA is TGTGCCAGCAAACTATTACTTGGACAATTCTCTTCGAGTTCGAACACTGAAGCTTTCTTT. The encoded protein is CASKLLLGQFSSSSNTEAFF.

The chain couples TRBV12-5 to TRBJ2-2; D unresolved. The CDR3 is 14 amino acids. Per the germline V gene, CDR1 is LGHNT and CDR2 is FRNRAP. Deletions cut 8 bases from V and 0 bases from J, with 10 bases between. The CDR3 is CASRVGTNTGELFF. CDR3 in DNA: TGTGCTAGTCGTGTAGGCACGAACACCGGGGAGCTGTTTTTT.

Only a few counts were recorded for this clonotype. The chain joins TRBV12-3 or TRBV12-4 to TRBJ2-7, with 8 bases lining up with TRBD2. V trimming: 6 bases; J trimming: 6 bases; junction bases outside the gene matches: 7. This CDR3 is built from 13 residues. The CDR3 loop is CASRRAGVREQYF. In nucleotides, the CDR3 is TGTGCCAGCAGGCGAGCGGGAGTCCGCGAGCAGTACTTC.

This chain joins TRBV29-1 and TRBJ1-2, with D possibly matching TRBD1 (6 bases). The CDR3 covers 16 residues. Deletions cut 8 bases from V and 5 bases from J, with 27 bases between. Germline V gene data show CDR1 as SQVTM and CDR2 as ANQGSEA. The DNA for the CDR3 is TGCAGCCCCAAGGCCCCGACAGGTCGGGAACCATATGGCTACACCTTC. Translated: CSPKAPTGREPYGYTF. Combining the CDR3 with reference TRBV29-1 and TRBJ1-2 gives the whole variable domain SAVISQKPSRDICQRGTSLTIQCQVDSQVTMMFWYRQQPGQSLTLIATANQGSEATYESGFVIDKFPISRPNLTFSTLTVSNMSPEDSSIYLCSPKAPTGREPYGYTFGSGTRLTVV.

This chain links TRBV30 with TRBJ2-1; D may be TRBD1 or TRBD2 (5 bases each). CDR1 is GTSNPN, CDR2 SVGIG, per germline (reference sequence). The CDR3 extends over 12 amino acids. V was clipped by 0 bases and J by 7 bases, with 7 bases between them. CDR3 sequence (DNA): TGTGCCTGGAGTGTATGGGGGAATGAGCAGTTCTTC. As protein: CAWSVWGNEQFF.

This clonotype was counted only a few times. This chain uses TRBV7-9 with TRBJ2-3; the D is unclear. Germline CDR1 is SEHNR and CDR2 is FQNEAQ (reference sequence). The CDR3 has 14 residues. V was trimmed by 3 bases and J by 1 base, leaving 8 bases between them. The CDR3 DNA sequence: TGTGCCAGCAGCTTTGGGCAGGGCACAGATACGCAGTATTTT. This gives the protein CASSFGQGTDTQYF.

The CDR3 reads CAWNRDGNTEAFF. As DNA, the CDR3 is TGTGCCTGGAATCGGGACGGGAACACTGAAGCTTTCTTT. The rearrangement uses TRBV30 and TRBJ1-1, with D tentatively TRBD1 (5 bases). This CDR3 comprises 13 residues. Trimming cost V 4 bases and J 1 base, with 10 bases left between them. Looked up from germline, CDR1 is GTSNPN and CDR2 is SVGIG (reference sequence).

V is TRBV2 and J is TRBJ2-2, with 11 bases aligning to TRBD2. The CDR3 is 16 amino acids. Germline values: CDR1 SNHLY, CDR2 FYNNEI. V gave up 7 bases and J gave up 4 bases; unmatched junction bases: 8. The CDR3 nucleotides are TGTGCCAGCACCATAGATAGCGGGAGGGCCACCGGGGAGCTGTTTTTT. This gives the protein CASTIDSGRATGELFF.

This chain joins TRBV7-9 and TRBJ2-1; D uncertain. The length of the CDR3 is 13 residues. Trimming shortened V by 2 bases and J by 8 bases, and 10 bases separated the two germline ends. The germline gives CDR1 SEHNR, CDR2 FQNEAQ (reference sequence). DNA of the CDR3: TGTGCCAGCAGCTTAAATAGTAACGATGAGCAGTTCTTC. Translating it yields CASSLNSNDEQFF.

In its sample, this clonotype was seen many times. The chain has TRBV3-1 and TRBJ1-1, with D maybe TRBD1 (5 bases). The CDR3 sequence is 13 residues long. Trimming removed 4 bases at V and 4 bases at J, with 10 bases between. Per the germline V gene, CDR1 is LGHDT and CDR2 is YNNKEL (reference sequence). CDR3 nucleotides: TGTGCCAGCAGCCCCTGGACACGCACTGAAGCTTTCTTT. Translation gives CASSPWTRTEAFF.

The chain combines TRBV6-1 with TRBJ1-1, with 11 bases fitting TRBD1. Germline CDR1 and CDR2: MNHNS and SASEGT. Trimming at V came to 4 bases and at J to 10 bases, leaving 5 bases not matched to a gene. The CDR3 runs to 13 residues. The CDR3: CASSVGTGGAAFF. CDR3 sequence (DNA): TGTGCCAGCAGTGTCGGGACAGGGGGAGCAGCTTTCTTT.

V usage is TRBV5-4 and J usage is TRBJ2-1, with TRBD1 matching 9 bases. CDR3 size: 13 residues. Germline CDR1 reads SGHNT; CDR2 reads YYREEE (reference sequence). Trimming took 4 bases from V and 7 from J; bases not matched to a gene: 3. The CDR3 region has the DNA TGTGCCAGCAGCCAGACAGGGGGGAATGAGCAGTTCTTC. It codes for CASSQTGGNEQFF.